This record covers a single T cell receptor beta chain. The CDR3 totals 13 residues. The V end lost 5 bases, the J end lost 4 bases, and 11 bases lay between the germline ends. The source of the sample is a study of blood T cell repertoires in COVID-19. About the research overall: Italy, Spain and the United States were the sources of the convalescent and acute COVID-19 samples. Sources were T cells, B-cell-depleted T cells, or PBMCs; the material itself was cDNA or gDNA.

As originally analysed: Amplification from reference gene primers served as the basis for estimated nucleated cell counts. Clones were read by immunoSEQ multiplex PCR, and TCRdb kept only the in-frame ones, dropping some. The D gene and trimming were derived from the DNA, and the V and J assignments and clone size from that table. This table has about 160,000 clones, roughly four fifths appearing once. Sequences were obtained from peripheral blood. The receptor was isolated from a human donor in a cohort sampled during active COVID-19. V and J are TRBV12-3 or TRBV12-4 and TRBJ1-1; D might be TRBD1 (6 bases). CDR3 coding DNA: TGTGCCAGCAGTCCGCAGGGGTTCACTGAAGCTTTCTTT. It encodes CASSPQGFTEAFF.